Each of the 21 T cell receptor beta chains below was sequenced from the same sample in a study of T cells after yellow fever vaccination. A single record per CDR3 protein comes from TCRdb applying MiXCR to the 5' RACE reads. The sample lists 400,000 or so distinct CDR3 sequences, about 17% occurring once. Material: PBMCs, obtained before the yellow fever booster vaccination. The receptors originated from a man aged 18-30 years who received the YFV17D yellow fever vaccine.

The chain links TRBV9 to TRBJ1-1; D is ambiguous. Germline V lookup: CDR1 SGDLS, CDR2 YYNGEE. V was shortened by 4 bases and J by 4 bases, with 14 bases between the two germline ends. This CDR3 has 14 residues. The CDR3, as DNA: TGTGCCAGCAGCCGGAGGAATGATGGCACTGAAGCTTTCTTT. Protein sequence: CASSRRNDGTEAFF.

The chain employs TRBV6-5 and TRBJ1-4; 8 bases map to TRBD1. The J segment lost 12 bases and the V segment lost 6 bases, leaving 9 bases of the junction unmatched. Germline CDR1 MNHEY, CDR2 SVGAGI. This CDR3 contains 13 residues. This chain's CDR3 is CASSLGQGSELFF. The CDR3 DNA reads TGTGCCAGCAGCTTAGGACAGGGTTCGGAACTGTTTTTT.

This clonotype came up many times. The gene calls are TRBV6-4 and TRBJ2-1, with 8 bases fitting TRBD2. The CDR3 length is 15 residues. J was trimmed by 2 bases and V by 0 bases; bases with no gene match: 0. Germline V gene sequence: CDR1 MRHNA, CDR2 SNTAGT. CDR3 nucleotide sequence: TGTGCCAGCAGTGACTCTAGCGGGGCCTACAATGAGCAGTTCTTC. The encoded protein is CASSDSSGAYNEQFF.

This clonotype came up once. The gene calls are TRBV12-3 or TRBV12-4 and TRBJ1-1; D gene ambiguous. Trimming left V 7 bases short and J 0 bases short, with 9 bases between. The CDR3 runs 13 residues. This CDR3 reads CASKVQMNTEAFF. The CDR3 DNA sequence: TGTGCCAGCAAGGTCCAGATGAACACTGAAGCTTTCTTT.

This clonotype was seen many times. This chain uses TRBV6-5 with TRBJ1-4; the D gene is possibly TRBD1 (6 bases). The germline V gene encodes CDR1 MNHEY and CDR2 SVGAGI. This CDR3 has 16 amino acids. The ends were cut back, 2 bases at V and 7 bases at J, with 17 bases in the middle. CDR3 sequence: CASSYQVRTDPEKLFF. The DNA for the CDR3 is TGTGCCAGCAGTTACCAGGTCAGGACAGATCCTGAAAAACTGTTTTTT.

This clonotype appeared a few times. The chain carries TRBV7-2 and TRBJ1-2; 9 positions match TRBD1. The CDR3 runs to 15 residues. The V and J ends lost 1 base and 4 bases, in that order; junction bases with no gene match: 4. In germline, CDR1 is SGHTA, CDR2 FQGNSA. The CDR3 coding sequence is TGTGCCAGCAGCTTAGTCGCGACAGGGGGCTATGGCTACACCTTC. Translated: CASSLVATGGYGYTF.

At least ten counts were recorded for this clonotype. The rearrangement uses TRBV7-2 and TRBJ2-4; 11 bases are shared with TRBD1. CDR1 and CDR2 (germline): SGHTA, FQGNSA. The V and J ends lost 6 bases and 6 bases, in that order; junction bases with no gene match: 4. CDR3 size: 14 residues. The CDR3 sequence: CASSPGTGGNIQYF. The CDR3, as DNA: TGTGCCAGCAGTCCAGGGACAGGGGGAAACATTCAGTACTTC.

In its sample, this clonotype was seen a few times. The rearrangement links TRBV15 to TRBJ1-2; D is unresolved. Trimming removed 0 bases at V and 0 bases at J, with 8 bases between. Per germline, CDR1 LNHNV and CDR2 YYDKDF (reference sequence). There are 15 residues in the CDR3. CDR3 DNA sequence: TGTGCCACCAGCAGAGATACGAGGGCTAACTATGGCTACACCTTC. Translating it yields CATSRDTRANYGYTF. Variable domain in full (rest from reference TRBV15 and TRBJ1-2): DAMVIQNPRYQVTQFGKPVTLSCSQTLNHNVMYWYQQKSSQAPKLLFHYYDKDFNNEADTPDNFQSRRPNTSFCFLDIRSPGLGDTAMYLCATSRDTRANYGYTFGSGTRLTVV.

The chain joins TRBV6-5 to TRBJ2-3, with D perhaps assigned TRBD1 or TRBD2 (6 bases each). CDR1 and CDR2 (germline): MNHEY, SVGAGI. CDR3 length: 13 residues. The germline V and J ends were trimmed by 2 bases and 4 bases, with 7 bases remaining between them. The CDR3 loop is CASSYRGADTQYF. The DNA for the CDR3 is TGTGCCAGCAGTTACAGGGGGGCAGATACGCAGTATTTT.

Only a few counts were recorded for this clonotype. The gene calls are TRBV5-1 and TRBJ1-2, with D maybe TRBD1 (6 bases). The CDR3 consists of 15 residues. CDR1 and CDR2 from the germline V gene are SGHRS and YFSETQ. V dropped 1 base and J dropped 4 bases, with 14 bases sitting between them. CDR3 bases: TGCGCCAGCAGCTTGTACGTGCGGGACACCTATGGCTACACCTTC. Translation: CASSLYVRDTYGYTF.

This clonotype has a handful of counts. In nucleotides, the CDR3 is TGTGCCAGCAGCCCCGGGCAGGGACACACTGAAGCTTTCTTT. As protein: CASSPGQGHTEAFF. The chain couples TRBV7-9 to TRBJ1-1, with D maybe TRBD1 (5 bases). Per the germline V gene, CDR1 is SEHNR and CDR2 is FQNEAQ (reference sequence). V was cut by 5 bases and J by 3 bases, with 13 bases left in between. The CDR3 is made up of 14 amino acids.

This clonotype was detected only a few times. The chain is built from TRBV10-3 and TRBJ2-2; 7 bases line up with TRBD1. The trim removed 6 bases at V and 1 base at J, leaving 5 bases unmatched. This CDR3 is 15 amino acids long. CDR1 is ENHRY, CDR2 SYGVKD, per germline. The CDR3 DNA is TGTGCCATCAGGCCGAGGACAGGGAACACCGGGGAGCTGTTTTTT. It yields the protein CAIRPRTGNTGELFF.

The J gene is TRBJ1-1, the V gene TRBV5-1; D is possibly TRBD1 (6 bases). The CDR3 has 14 amino acids. V was pared by 4 bases and J by 0 bases, with 10 bases between. Per germline, CDR1 SGHRS and CDR2 YFSETQ. The CDR3 region is CASSGTHMNTEAFF. CDR3 nucleotides: TGCGCCAGCAGCGGGACACACATGAACACTGAAGCTTTCTTT.

There are a few counts of this clonotype. The chain employs TRBV5-5 and TRBJ1-2; D uncertain. CDR1 is SGHKS, CDR2 YYEKEE, per germline (reference sequence). The CDR3 covers 12 residues. V lost 3 bases, J lost 4 bases, and 7 bases lay in between. The CDR3, as DNA: TGTGCCAGCAGCTACCACGGCTATGGCTACACCTTC. Its protein is CASSYHGYGYTF.

This clonotype was recorded at least ten times. The J gene is TRBJ2-5, the V gene TRBV9, with D unclear. The V and J ends lost 5 bases and 1 base respectively, with 9 bases between them. CDR3 length: 13 amino acids. Germline CDR1 SGDLS, CDR2 YYNGEE. The CDR3, as DNA: TGTGCCAGCAGTGTCGGACCCCAAGAGACCCAGTACTTC. This gives the protein CASSVGPQETQYF.

This clonotype has a handful of counts. The chain uses TRBV5-1 and TRBJ2-7; D gene unclear. Trimming pared 0 bases from V and 1 base from J, leaving 17 bases between. Germline CDR1 reads SGHRS; CDR2 reads YFSETQ. CDR3 length: 17 residues. CDR3 residues: CASSLDSWAQLSYEQYV. The CDR3 nucleotides read TGCGCCAGCAGCTTGGATAGTTGGGCCCAATTATCCTACGAGCAGTACGTC.

This clonotype has a handful of counts. The rearrangement uses TRBV7-3 and TRBJ2-3, with 9 nucleotides matching TRBD2. CDR3 size: 16 residues. Trimming cost V 1 base and J 4 bases; bases outside gene matches: 6. Germline V CDR1 and CDR2: SGHTA, FQGTGA. CDR3 region: CASSLNPAGGPDTQYF. DNA for the CDR3: TGTGCCAGCAGCTTAAATCCAGCGGGGGGCCCAGATACGCAGTATTTT.

This rearrangement joins TRBV6-5 to TRBJ2-2; possibly TRBD2 for D (5 bases). From germline, CDR1 is MNHEY and CDR2 SVGAGI. The CDR3 spans 16 residues. V was shortened by 2 bases and J by 0 bases, with 10 bases between the two germline ends. The CDR3 nucleotides read TGTGCCAGCAGTTACAGGGCTAGCCCGAACACCGGGGAGCTGTTTTTT. Amino acids: CASSYRASPNTGELFF.

The rearrangement links TRBV6-6 to TRBJ2-3, with 9 bases matching TRBD2. The CDR3 runs to 17 residues. V was pared by 6 bases and J by 3 bases, with 13 bases of the junction left unmatched. The germline V gene has CDR1 MNHNY and CDR2 SVGAGI (reference sequence). The CDR3 reads CASSYLAGGPRTDTQYF. As DNA, the CDR3 is TGTGCCAGCAGCTACCTGGCGGGGGGGCCCAGAACAGATACGCAGTATTTT.

This clonotype showed up just a few times. The rearrangement joins TRBV29-1 to TRBJ2-2; D possibly matches TRBD1 or TRBD2 (6 bases each). The CDR3 runs to 15 residues. V lost 4 bases, J lost 5 bases, and 17 bases lay in between. Germline V CDR1 and CDR2: SQVTM, ANQGSEA. CDR3 amino acids: CSVVIGGRGTGELFF. The CDR3 DNA reads as TGCAGCGTTGTCATTGGGGGGCGCGGGACCGGGGAGCTGTTTTTT.

This CDR3 is CSARSSWGEKLFF. The CDR3 DNA reads as TGCAGTGCTAGAAGCTCCTGGGGTGAAAAACTGTTTTTT. V gene TRBV20-1 combines with J gene TRBJ1-4; no clear D. CDR3 length: 13 amino acids. The ends were cut back, 2 bases at V and 7 bases at J, with 11 bases in the middle. Germline V gene lookup returns CDR1 DFQATT and CDR2 SNEGSKA (reference sequence).